The 18 T cell receptor beta chains reported below all come from one sample, sequenced in a study of Ad26.COV2.S vaccination and SARS-CoV-2 variants. Treatment given: over 15 received Ad26.COV2.S at low or high dose, single or two shots; 5 received placebo; per-sample allocation not given. Samples were taken on day 63 after the first vaccine or placebo injection. Clones were read by immunoSEQ multiplex PCR, and TCRdb kept only the in-frame ones, dropping some. The table records roughly 700,000 clones, around 92% of them present only once. The specimen was peripheral blood, collected in a trial of Ad26.COV2.S vaccine versus placebo. Source of these receptors: a person aged 18-60 years who received the Ad26.COV2.S COVID-19 vaccine or a placebo.

This clone was seen only a few times. The genes are TRBV7-8 and TRBJ1-1; no clear D gene. Trimming pared 0 bases from V and 5 bases from J, leaving 13 bases between. Germline CDR1 is SGHVS and CDR2 is FQNEAQ. The CDR3 spans 15 residues. CDR3: CASSLALGGRTEAFF. CDR3 nucleotides: TGTGCCAGCAGCTTAGCATTGGGAGGGCGAACTGAAGCTTTCTTT.

The chain recombines TRBV21-1 with TRBJ2-1; no DNA check was done on the table's D call, TRBD2. TRBV21-1 is a pseudogene locus. This CDR3 is built from 15 residues. The CDR3, as DNA: TGTGCCAGCAGCTCCAACCGACTAGCGGACAATGAGCAGTTCTTC. It is translated as CASSSNRLADNEQFF.

The chain recombines TRBV20-1 with TRBJ1-1, with D hard to call. The V gene lost 3 bases and the J gene lost 1 base, with 3 bases spanning the gap. Germline values: CDR1 DFQATT, CDR2 SNEGSKA (reference sequence). This CDR3 region has 11 residues. CDR3 nucleotide sequence: TGCAGTGCTAGTGCGAACACTGAAGCTTTCTTT. As protein: CSASANTEAFF.

The V and J genes are TRBV2 and TRBJ1-1; weak D call: TRBD1 (5 bases). In germline, CDR1 is SNHLY, CDR2 FYNNEI. Deletions cut 4 bases from V and 4 bases from J, with 10 bases between. The CDR3 has 13 residues. The CDR3 coding sequence is TGTGCCAGCAGTGGGGGGGTCAGCACTGAAGCTTTCTTT. This gives the protein CASSGGVSTEAFF.

The chain carries TRBV5-4 and TRBJ2-1; D remains ambiguous. The V end was cut by 2 bases, the J end by 8 bases, with 8 bases between. Germline-derived CDR1 and CDR2 are SGHNT and YYREEE (reference sequence). The CDR3 covers 12 residues. The CDR3 is CASSLGVDEQFF. The CDR3 DNA follows: TGTGCCAGCAGCTTAGGAGTCGATGAGCAGTTCTTC. The complete variable domain, with remaining parts taken from reference TRBV5-4 and TRBJ2-1, reads ETGVTQSPTHLIKTRGQQVTLRCSSQSGHNTVSWYQQALGQGPQFIFQYYREEENGRGNFPPRFSGLQFPNYSSELNVNALELDDSALYLCASSLGVDEQFFGPGTRLTVL.

Worth noting for this clone: The sample holds other DNA sequences that translate to the same CDR3. This chain connects TRBV30 to TRBJ1-5, with D perhaps matching TRBD1 (6 bases). Germline-derived CDR1 and CDR2 are GTSNPN and SVGIG (reference sequence). This CDR3 is 15 amino acids long. Trimming pared 0 bases from V and 0 bases from J, leaving 9 bases between. CDR3 loop: CAWSVGGNSNQPQHF. The CDR3 coding sequence is TGTGCCTGGAGTGTAGGGGGGAATAGCAATCAGCCCCAGCATTTT.

The chain is built from TRBV7-9 and TRBJ2-1, with TRBD2 matching 9 bases. The CDR3 runs to 15 residues. The trim removed 1 base at V and 6 bases at J, leaving 4 bases unmatched. CDR1 and CDR2 (germline): SEHNR, FQNEAQ (reference sequence). CDR3 residues: CASSLEVSGGNEQFF. For the CDR3, the DNA is TGTGCCAGCAGCTTAGAAGTTAGCGGGGGCAATGAGCAGTTCTTC.

V and J are TRBV19 and TRBJ2-5; 8 positions agree with TRBD2. CDR1 and CDR2 (germline): LNHDA, SQIVND (reference sequence). The CDR3 extends over 16 amino acids. J was trimmed by 5 bases and V by 4 bases; bases with no gene match: 12. The DNA of the CDR3 is TGTGCCAGTAGTAGCCCCTCCGGGACTAGGGGTGAGACCCAGTACTTC. Its protein product is CASSSPSGTRGETQYF.

The rearrangement uses TRBV19 and TRBJ1-5, with D tentatively TRBD1 (6 bases). CDR1 and CDR2 (germline): LNHDA, SQIVND (reference sequence). The length of the CDR3 is 15 residues. V dropped 7 bases and J dropped 1 base, with 14 bases sitting between them. The CDR3 loop is CASIKQGKSNQPQHF. CDR3 coding DNA: TGTGCCAGTATCAAACAGGGAAAGAGCAATCAGCCCCAGCATTTT. Together with reference TRBV19 and TRBJ1-5, the CDR3 gives the full variable domain: DGGITQSPKYLFRKEGQNVTLSCEQNLNHDAMYWYRQDPGQGLRLIYYSQIVNDFQKGDIAEGYSVSREKKESFPLTVTSAQKNPTAFYLCASIKQGKSNQPQHFGDGTRLSIL.

Here the CDR3 DNA reads TGTGCCAGTAGCAGCCCCGGGACAGGACGTGAAAAACTGTTTTTT. This translates into CASSSPGTGREKLFF. The chain recombines TRBV19 with TRBJ1-4; 8 nucleotides align to TRBD1. After removal of 6 bases from V and 7 bases from J, the junction contained 10 bases not matched to a gene. Germline lookup yields CDR1 LNHDA and CDR2 SQIVND (reference sequence). The length of the CDR3 is 15 residues.

The chain uses TRBV12-3 or TRBV12-4 and TRBJ2-5; D may be TRBD2 (6 bases). Trimming removed 6 bases from V and 4 bases from J, with 12 bases in between. This CDR3 comprises 13 residues. Here the CDR3 reads CASRGEVGETQYF. CDR3 in DNA: TGTGCCAGCAGGGGGGAGGTCGGAGAGACCCAGTACTTC.

The gene calls are TRBV12-3 or TRBV12-4 and TRBJ2-3; weak D call: TRBD1 (5 bases). Trimming shortened V by 4 bases and J by 5 bases, and 7 bases separated the two germline ends. The CDR3 covers 12 residues. As DNA, the CDR3 is TGTGCCAGCAGTTGGGGCCGAGATACGCAGTATTTT. It codes for CASSWGRDTQYF.

As DNA, the CDR3 is TGTGCCAGCAGCTTGGCCTTGTCTAGCGGGAGTTTCAGCGGTACGCAGTATTTT. Translation gives CASSLALSSGSFSGTQYF. The chain links TRBV5-5 to TRBJ2-3, with 10 bases identical to TRBD2. V trimming: 0 bases; J trimming: 8 bases; junction bases outside the gene matches: 15. CDR1 is SGHKS, CDR2 YYEKEE, per germline (reference sequence). The CDR3 extends over 18 amino acids.

The chain couples TRBV27 to TRBJ2-1; 8 bases are a match to TRBD2. The CDR3 spans 16 residues. V was pared by 3 bases and J by 9 bases, with 13 bases of the junction left unmatched. CDR1 and CDR2 (germline): MNHEY, SMNVEV (reference sequence). The CDR3 DNA reads TGTGCCAGCAGTTTCCGGGTCGGGAGCGGGAGAGGTGAGCAGTTCTTC. As protein: CASSFRVGSGRGEQFF.

The rearrangement joins TRBV7-8 to TRBJ2-1; D not resolved. The germline V gene has CDR1 SGHVS and CDR2 FQNEAQ. Trimming stripped 3 bases from V and 2 bases from J, with 8 bases between. The length of the CDR3 is 14 residues. In DNA, the CDR3 is TGTGCCAGCAGCTTGAGCCTCCCCTACAATGAGCAGTTCTTC. As protein: CASSLSLPYNEQFF.

This CDR3 reads CASSSGTGTMEQYF. CDR3 nucleotide sequence: TGTGCCAGCAGCTCCGGGACAGGGACGATGGAGCAGTACTTC. The chain combines TRBV5-5 with TRBJ2-7, with 9 bases identical to TRBD1. V dropped 3 bases and J dropped 7; count of bases not matched to a gene: 8. Germline-derived CDR1 and CDR2 are SGHKS and YYEKEE (reference sequence). The CDR3 spans 14 residues.

This clone was recorded only once. The rearrangement uses TRBV7-9 and TRBJ2-5, with D unclear. The ends were cut back, 1 base at V and 4 bases at J, with 13 bases in the middle. The CDR3 spans 15 residues. Germline CDR1 reads SEHNR; CDR2 reads FQNEAQ (reference sequence). As DNA, the CDR3 is TGTGCCAGCAGCTTAGTCCCATCGGGTGGAGAGACCCAGTACTTC. Its translation is CASSLVPSGGETQYF.

CDR3 nucleotides: TGTGCCAGCAGGCTGGCCAGCGGGAGAAGAGAGACCCAGTACTTC. This sequence encodes CASRLASGRRETQYF. The chain links TRBV27 to TRBJ2-5; the match to TRBD2 covers 8 bases. The junction had 10 bases not matched to a gene; V was cut back by 6 bases and J by 4 bases. The CDR3 length is 15 residues. CDR1 and CDR2 (germline): MNHEY, SMNVEV (reference sequence).